The rows below give T cell receptor beta chains drawn from one sample of a study of T cell repertoires in cytomegalovirus infection. Each CDR3 protein gets one entry after TCRdb re-called the reads with MiXCR. The sample shows about 700,000 distinct CDR3 sequences, 33% of them seen only once. No cognate antigen is known for these TCRs. Source: cultured PBMCs, taken from culture after CMV antigen stimulation. These receptors were obtained from a human donor in good health (CMV status not recorded). Some clones in this sample may be carry-over from other donors' samples. Each CDR3 is given with its conserved first and last residue. A D gene is named only where the DNA matches it firmly. Not all rows give a size; the values are once, few, many and, for expanded clones, a class.

j_gene,d_gene,v_gene,abundance,CDR3nt,CDR3aa
TRBJ2-6,-,TRBV11-2,few,TGTGCCAGCAGCTCCGCCCCTAGGGGTCGGGGGGCCAACGTCCTGACTTTC,CASSSAPRGRGANVLTF
TRBJ2-7,TRBD2,TRBV9,few,TGTGCCAGCAGCCCCGACGGGGGGGGCGCGTACGAGCAGTACTTC,CASSPDGGGAYEQYF
TRBJ1-1,-,TRBV7-2,few,TGTGCCAGCAGCCTGAGTTACGCTGAAGCTTTCTTT,CASSLSYAEAFF
TRBJ1-2,TRBD1,TRBV7-2,many,TGTGCCAGCAGCGCCCGGGACAGGGATAACTATGGCTACACCTTC,CASSARDRDNYGYTF
TRBJ2-5,TRBD2,TRBV6-6,few,TGTGCCAGCAGCCAGGTGGCGGGGGGAGAGACCCAGTACTTC,CASSQVAGGETQYF
TRBJ2-3,-,TRBV7-7,-,TGTGCCAGCAGCCCAAGGGCTCCCGGCGATACGCAGTATTTT,CASSPRAPGDTQYF
TRBJ1-2,TRBD1,TRBV24-1,-,TGTGCCACCAGTGACCAGGACAGGGGTCATGGCTACACCTTC,CATSDQDRGHGYTF
TRBJ2-5,TRBD2,TRBV3-1,once,TGTGCCAGCAGCCACCAAAGACTAGCGGGGGTCCAAGAGACCCAGTACTTC,CASSHQRLAGVQETQYF
TRBJ2-5,-,TRBV5-1,-,TGCGCCAGCAGCTTGGCCCTCGACGAGCTAGAGACCCAGTACTTC,CASSLALDELETQYF
TRBJ1-1,-,TRBV27,-,TGTGCCAGCAGTTATTACAGCAACACTGAAGCTTTCTTT,CASSYYSNTEAFF
TRBJ2-4,-,TRBV20-1,-,TGCAGTGCTCGAAGGTCGTGGGGTATGGACATTCAGTACTTC,CSARRSWGMDIQYF
TRBJ2-7,-,TRBV7-6,few,TGTGCCAGCAGCCCAAACGGGGAAGCCTACGAGCAGTACTTC,CASSPNGEAYEQYF
TRBJ2-5,-,TRBV28,-,TGTGCCAGCATTTCCCCCCGGGGCGAAGAGACCCAGTACTTC,CASISPRGEETQYF
TRBJ2-1,TRBD2,TRBV19,-,TGTGCCAGTAGTGGACAAGCGGGAGCAGGCAATGAGCAGTTCTTC,CASSGQAGAGNEQFF
TRBJ2-3,-,TRBV6-2/TRBV6-3,-,TGTGCCAGCAGTTACCGGCAAGAAGATACGCAGTATTTT,CASSYRQEDTQYF
TRBJ1-1,-,TRBV28,-,TGTGCCAGCAGCTCCGGGGGGGGATTTGGGAACACTGAAGCTTTCTTT,CASSSGGGFGNTEAFF
TRBJ2-6,-,TRBV6-2/TRBV6-3,-,TGTGCCAGCAGGCTTACTGGGGCCAACGTCCTGACTTTC,CASRLTGANVLTF
TRBJ2-1,-,TRBV2,-,TGTGCCAGCAGTGAAGCGCTGGAATCCGGGCAGTTCTTC,CASSEALESGQFF
TRBJ1-1,-,TRBV7-2,few,TGTGCCAGCAGCTTAAGCGGGGGGCTCACTGAAGCTTTCTTT,CASSLSGGLTEAFF
TRBJ2-5,-,TRBV28,few,TGTGCCAGCAGCACTCGACGGAAGAACTTCCAAGAGACCCAGTACTTC,CASSTRRKNFQETQYF
TRBJ2-1,TRBD2,TRBV7-2,many,TGTGCCAGCAGCTACACTAGCGGGAGCTCCTACAATGAGCAGTTCTTC,CASSYTSGSSYNEQFF
TRBJ2-1,TRBD1,TRBV7-2,few,TGTGCCAGCAGCTTAGGGGGGACAGGGGGCGGGCAGTTCTTC,CASSLGGTGGGQFF
TRBJ2-5,TRBD2,TRBV7-2,few,TGTGCCAGCAACCCCGGGACTAGAGGGACCCAGTACTTC,CASNPGTRGTQYF
TRBJ2-5,TRBD2,TRBV7-2,-,TGTGCCAGCAGCTTAGGGACTAGCGGGACGGAGACCCAGTACTTC,CASSLGTSGTETQYF
TRBJ2-5,-,TRBV18,-,TGTGCCAGCTCACCTCCCCGGGAAGCACTCCAAGAGACCCAGTACTTC,CASSPPREALQETQYF
TRBJ2-7,-,TRBV6-1,few,TGTGCCACCTGGGACGCCAACTCCTACGAGCAGTACTTC,CATWDANSYEQYF
TRBJ2-4,-,TRBV18,-,TGTGCCAGCTCACCCCGACAATCCGGGACGGAGAACATTCAGTACTTC,CASSPRQSGTENIQYF
TRBJ2-1,TRBD2,TRBV11-1,few,TGTGCCAGCAGCCCAATACCGAAGCGGGAGGACCTCTACAATGAGCAGTTCTTC,CASSPIPKREDLYNEQFF
TRBJ2-7,TRBD2,TRBV6-8,-,TGTGCCAGCAGTCTAGCGGGAGATCCCCCCTACGAGCAGTACTTC,CASSLAGDPPYEQYF
TRBJ1-1,-,TRBV20-1,-,TGCAGTGCCCCCCGAAGCCTACAGGGAGGGGGCACTGAAGCTTTCTTT,CSAPRSLQGGGTEAFF
TRBJ2-5,-,TRBV5-4,-,TGTGCCAGCAGCTTGTTAACGGGAACAGGGACAGAGACCCAGTACTTC,CASSLLTGTGTETQYF
TRBJ2-1,-,TRBV7-8,few,TGTGCCAGCAGCGCTAGTCGGGTTTCCTACAATGAGCAGTTCTTC,CASSASRVSYNEQFF
TRBJ2-3,-,TRBV6-5,many,TGTGCCAGCAGTTACTTCCGGGGCAACAGGGATACGCAGTATTTT,CASSYFRGNRDTQYF
TRBJ2-1,-,TRBV25-1,-,TGTGCCAGCCGGGAAGGACTTTACAATGAGCAGTTCTTC,CASREGLYNEQFF
TRBJ2-7,TRBD1,TRBV7-2,many,TGTGCCAGCACCCTATCGACAGGGGGCTCCTCCTACGAGCAGTACTTC,CASTLSTGGSSYEQYF
TRBJ2-6,-,TRBV4-2,-,TGTGCCAGCAGCCAACCGCCGGGGAGCATAAGCTCTGGGGCCAACGTCCTGACTTTC,CASSQPPGSISSGANVLTF
TRBJ2-2,-,TRBV7-2,few,TGTGCCAGCAGCCCCCGGCGGGGCTCCACGAACACCGGGGAGCTGTTTTTT,CASSPRRGSTNTGELFF
TRBJ2-1,-,TRBV19,few,TGTGCCAGTAGTATTGTGGGATTGTATTACAATGAGCAGTTCTTC,CASSIVGLYYNEQFF